This T cell receptor (beta chain) was identified in a study of spatial heterogeneity in lung cancer. Overall study context: A consistent excess of beta-chain over alpha-chain sequences was detected. For the average unique TCR and UMI combination, more than 8.5 occurrences appeared in raw reads. Study-level points and caveats: Follow-up blood showed ubiquitous expanded tumor TCRs less than blood at resection did.

The J segment lost 8 bases and the V segment lost 2 bases, leaving 11 bases of the junction unmatched. The CDR3 loop spans 16 amino acids. Germline CDR1 KGHSH, CDR2 LQKENI. This sample's time point: sample taken at primary tumor resection. Sequencing covered unsorted whole RNA taken from tumor, nontumor lung or frozen PBMC. Turning to this clonotype: Its specificity is unknown.

TCRdb redid the calling of the 5' RACE reads with MiXCR, one entry per CDR3 protein. The table records about 75,000 distinct CDR3 sequences, less than 15% of them present only once. J is TRBJ1-3 and V is TRBV18; 8 bases map to TRBD1. The sample consisted of PBMCs, taken at surgery. This receptor was taken from a male donor with early-stage non-small cell lung cancer. The CDR3 is CASSPIFSGGADTIYF. In nucleotides, the CDR3 is TGTGCCAGCTCACCAATCTTCTCAGGGGGCGCCGACACCATATATTTT.